These T cell receptor beta chains were read from a single sample in a study of radiotherapy plus CTLA-4 blockade in lung cancer. Libraries were prepared by immunoSEQ multiplex PCR; TCRdb keeps only in-frame clonotypes and omits some of them. The repertoire holds about 97,000 clones, roughly 74% seen once, with around 2.7% in the top ten. The sample here was peripheral blood, taken from a patient treated with radiotherapy plus ipilimumab. All receptors derive from a human donor with non-small cell lung cancer who had a partial response to radiotherapy plus ipilimumab. Some clones in this sample may be carry-over from other donors' samples. The CDR3 runs from the conserved cysteine through the conserved F or W. A D gene is named only where the DNA matches it firmly. Only part of the rows carry a size: once, few, many, or a class if the clone is expanded.

j_gene: TRBJ1-1
d_gene: TRBD1
v_gene: TRBV7-8
abundance: -
CDR3nt: TGTGCCAGCAGCCATCGACAGGGGACGAACACTGAAGCTTTCTTT
CDR3aa: CASSHRQGTNTEAFF

j_gene: TRBJ1-1
d_gene: -
v_gene: TRBV6-5
abundance: -
CDR3nt: TGTGCCAGCAGTGAAACCTGGGCCACTGAAGCTTTCTTT
CDR3aa: CASSETWATEAFF

j_gene: TRBJ2-7
d_gene: -
v_gene: TRBV21-1
abundance: -
CDR3nt: TGTGCTCACACGCGGGGTGAGAGGGATAAGCGGGAGGGCCCGGATGGGCAGTACTTC
CDR3aa: CAHTRGERDKREGPDGQYF

j_gene: TRBJ2-1
d_gene: -
v_gene: TRBV5-6
abundance: few
CDR3nt: TGTGCCAGCAGCTACCGGGGGTCCGCAGGATACAATGAGCAGTTCTTC
CDR3aa: CASSYRGSAGYNEQFF

j_gene: TRBJ1-2
d_gene: TRBD1
v_gene: TRBV6-5
abundance: -
CDR3nt: TGTGCCAGCAGTTCCCCGGGACAGGGGGCCCAGGGCTACACCTTC
CDR3aa: CASSSPGQGAQGYTF

j_gene: TRBJ1-6
d_gene: -
v_gene: TRBV5-6
abundance: -
CDR3nt: TGTGCCAGCGGCCAGGCGTTGGTGAATTCACCCCTCCACTTT
CDR3aa: CASGQALVNSPLHF

j_gene: TRBJ2-5
d_gene: TRBD2
v_gene: TRBV18
abundance: -
CDR3nt: TGTGCCAGCTCACTTAAACTAGCGGATGGAGAGACCCAGTACTTC
CDR3aa: CASSLKLADGETQYF

j_gene: TRBJ2-1
d_gene: TRBD1
v_gene: TRBV4-1
abundance: -
CDR3nt: TGCGCCAGCAGCCAAGAGACAGGGGGGATCTACAATGAGCAGTTCTTC
CDR3aa: CASSQETGGIYNEQFF

j_gene: TRBJ2-5
d_gene: TRBD2
v_gene: TRBV6-1
abundance: once
CDR3nt: TGTGCCAGCACCAGGACTAGCGGGGGGCAAGAGACCCAGTACTTC
CDR3aa: CASTRTSGGQETQYF

j_gene: TRBJ2-1
d_gene: -
v_gene: TRBV7-2
abundance: -
CDR3nt: TGTGCCAGCAGCTTTTCCGGTGGCGCAAGGGGTGAGCAGTTCTTC
CDR3aa: CASSFSGGARGEQFF

j_gene: TRBJ2-1
d_gene: TRBD2
v_gene: TRBV2
abundance: -
CDR3nt: TGTGCCAGCACCAGACCCCTTAGCGGGATTCACAATGAGCAGTTCTTC
CDR3aa: CASTRPLSGIHNEQFF

j_gene: TRBJ1-1
d_gene: -
v_gene: TRBV19
abundance: -
CDR3nt: TGTGCCAGTAGTAGCGGGGAGGCCTTGAACACTGAAGCTTTCTTT
CDR3aa: CASSSGEALNTEAFF

j_gene: TRBJ2-3
d_gene: -
v_gene: TRBV2
abundance: few
CDR3nt: TGTGCCAGCAGTGAATCGCGGACCAGGGGAACAGATACGCAGTATTTT
CDR3aa: CASSESRTRGTDTQYF

j_gene: TRBJ2-7
d_gene: -
v_gene: TRBV5-6
abundance: once
CDR3nt: TGTGCCAGCAGCCTACCTCTTCACGAGCAGTACTTC
CDR3aa: CASSLPLHEQYF

j_gene: TRBJ1-2
d_gene: TRBD1
v_gene: TRBV2
abundance: -
CDR3nt: TGTGCCAGCAGTGCGTTAGGGGGCGGCTATGGCTACACCTTC
CDR3aa: CASSALGGGYGYTF

j_gene: TRBJ2-1
d_gene: -
v_gene: TRBV4-3
abundance: -
CDR3nt: TGCGCCAGCAGCCAAGATCGGGAAGGTTACAATGAGCAGTTCTTC
CDR3aa: CASSQDREGYNEQFF

j_gene: TRBJ2-1
d_gene: TRBD2
v_gene: TRBV6-5
abundance: -
CDR3nt: TGTGCCAGCACCTCGACTAGCGGGGGGGACAATGAGCAGTTCTTC
CDR3aa: CASTSTSGGDNEQFF

j_gene: TRBJ2-5
d_gene: TRBD2
v_gene: TRBV7-7
abundance: -
CDR3nt: TGTGCCAGCAGCTCCGGACTAGCGGGAGAGACCCAGTACTTC
CDR3aa: CASSSGLAGETQYF

j_gene: TRBJ1-2
d_gene: -
v_gene: TRBV19
abundance: -
CDR3nt: TGTGCCAGTAGCCCAGGGGACGGCTATGGCTACACCTTC
CDR3aa: CASSPGDGYGYTF

j_gene: TRBJ2-1
d_gene: -
v_gene: TRBV5-1
abundance: -
CDR3nt: TGCGCCAGCAGCTCCGCCAACGATCTAGCTAATGAGCAGTTCTTC
CDR3aa: CASSSANDLANEQFF

j_gene: TRBJ2-1
d_gene: -
v_gene: TRBV7-2
abundance: -
CDR3nt: TGTGCCAGCAGCTCAGTGCTGTACAATGAGCAGTTCTTC
CDR3aa: CASSSVLYNEQFF

j_gene: TRBJ2-6
d_gene: TRBD1
v_gene: TRBV19
abundance: -
CDR3nt: TGTGCCAGTAGTACGGGACAGAACTCTGGGGCCAACGTCCTGACTTTC
CDR3aa: CASSTGQNSGANVLTF

j_gene: TRBJ1-2
d_gene: TRBD1
v_gene: TRBV10-1
abundance: once
CDR3nt: TGCGCCAGCAGCCAAGGGGGCTCCTATGGCTACACCTTC
CDR3aa: CASSQGGSYGYTF

j_gene: TRBJ2-2
d_gene: TRBD2
v_gene: TRBV18
abundance: few
CDR3nt: TGTGCCAGCTCACCACTCCGGCGGGGGGACACCGGGGAGCTGTTTTTT
CDR3aa: CASSPLRRGDTGELFF